Listed below are T cell receptor beta chains from one sample, sequenced in a study of T cells in Graves' hyperthyroidism and ophthalmopathy. TCRdb used MiXCR to reprocess the multiplex PCR reads, holding one entry per CDR3 protein. The table has 350,000 to 400,000 distinct CDR3 sequences, approximately 15% seen once; the top ten hold about 30%. Sequences were obtained from blood. Source of these receptors: a woman aged 25 to 45 with Graves' hyperthyroidism. Each CDR3 is given with its conserved first and last residue. D genes are given only for firm matches. Only part of the rows carry a size: once, few, many, or a class if the clone is expanded.

TRBV28	TRBJ2-3	-	many	TGTGCCAGCAGTCCAGGGACACCACTGAGCACAGATACGCAGTATTTT	CASSPGTPLSTDTQYF
TRBV27	TRBJ2-7	-	many	TGTGCCAGCAGTTTAAACTACCCGGGGACTTCCTACGAGCAGTACTTC	CASSLNYPGTSYEQYF
TRBV6-1	TRBJ2-5	-	-	TGTGCCAGCAGTTACGCGGCTTACACCAAGCCCGAGACCCAGTACTTC	CASSYAAYTKPETQYF
TRBV30	TRBJ2-7	-	few	TGTGCCTGGAAATCCCGTGCGGGCTACGAGCAGTACTTC	CAWKSRAGYEQYF
TRBV30	TRBJ2-1	TRBD2	-	TGTGCCTGGAGGGGACTAGCGGGGCCAGAGCAGTTCTTC	CAWRGLAGPEQFF
TRBV28	TRBJ2-7	TRBD2	many	TGTGCCAGCAGCGTACCGGGACTAGCGGGAGTACGATACGAGCAGTACTTC	CASSVPGLAGVRYEQYF
TRBV11-2	TRBJ2-5	TRBD2	-	TGTGCCAGCAGCTTCCTTAGAGCGGGAGGAGAGACCCAGTACTTC	CASSFLRAGGETQYF
TRBV7-3	TRBJ1-1	TRBD1	-	TGTGCCAGCAGCACCAGACAGGGGGGGAGGACAAACACTGAAGCTTTCTTT	CASSTRQGGRTNTEAFF
TRBV7-2	TRBJ2-2	-	-	TGTGCCAGCAGCCCATCAGGGTTCGGGGAGCTGTTTTTT	CASSPSGFGELFF
TRBV6-2/TRBV6-3	TRBJ2-1	TRBD2	-	TGTGCCAGCAGTTACTTTGGACTAGCGGGAGGGAATGAGCAGTTCTTC	CASSYFGLAGGNEQFF
TRBV30	TRBJ2-6	TRBD1	few	TGTGCCTGGAGTAGAACAGGGGGTCACTCTGGGGCCAACGTCCTGACTTTC	CAWSRTGGHSGANVLTF
TRBV2	TRBJ2-7	-	many	TGTGCCAGCAGGGAAACCAGGGTGACCTCCTACGAGCAGTACTTC	CASRETRVTSYEQYF
TRBV3-1	TRBJ1-1	-	many	TGTGCCAGCAGCCAAGTGGGGGGTCACACTGAAGCTTTCTTT	CASSQVGGHTEAFF
TRBV3-1	TRBJ2-2	TRBD1	many	TGTGCCAGCAGCCATGGGACAGGGTGGATCGGGGAGCTGTTTTTT	CASSHGTGWIGELFF
TRBV20-1	TRBJ2-7	-	many	TGCAGTGCTAGAGATGACCGGGAGCCCTCACCCGTTTACACTTACGAGCAGTACTTC	CSARDDREPSPVYTYEQYF
TRBV3-1	TRBJ2-6	-	many	TGTGCCAGCAGCCAAGGTAGTAGGGCCAACGTCCTGACTTTC	CASSQGSRANVLTF
TRBV11-2	TRBJ1-2	-	many	TGTGCCAGCAGCTTAAGTCGGACTAACTATGGCTACACCTTC	CASSLSRTNYGYTF
TRBV7-2	TRBJ2-3	-	many	TGTGCCAGCAGCTCCTCTTTGAGAGCGGCTAGCACAGATACGCAGTATTTT	CASSSSLRAASTDTQYF
TRBV2	TRBJ1-1	-	few	TGTGCCAGCAGCGCCCTTGGAGGGGACACTGAAGCTTTCTTT	CASSALGGDTEAFF
TRBV4-1	TRBJ2-3	-	few	TGCGCCAGCAGCCAAGACGGGACGGGGAGGGGGGCAGATACGCAGTATTTT	CASSQDGTGRGADTQYF
TRBV10-3	TRBJ2-1	TRBD1	-	TGTGCCATCACTAAAGGACAGGGGGGCAATGAGCAGTTCTTC	CAITKGQGGNEQFF
TRBV5-1	TRBJ2-1	TRBD2	-	TGCGCCAGCAGCTGGGATACTAGCGGGTCCAACACTGAGCAGTTCTTC	CASSWDTSGSNTEQFF
TRBV6-1	TRBJ2-1	-	-	TGTGCCAGCAGTCCTGGATGGGGATCAACTACCCAATACAATGAGCAGTTCTTC	CASSPGWGSTTQYNEQFF
TRBV2	TRBJ1-1	TRBD1	-	TGTGCCAGCAGTGGACAGGGCGGTACTGAAGCTTGCTTT	CASSGQGGTEACF
TRBV11-3	TRBJ2-1	TRBD2	-	TGTGCCAGCAGCTTAAGGGCGGGAGGGAACAATGAGCAGTTCTTC	CASSLRAGGNNEQFF
TRBV7-6	TRBJ2-3	-	many	TGTGCCAGCAGCTTAGTCTCATCAGATACGCAGTATTTT	CASSLVSSDTQYF
TRBV30	TRBJ1-2	-	-	TGTGCCTGGAGGCGGCTGGTTACTGGCTACACCTTC	CAWRRLVTGYTF
TRBV2	TRBJ2-7	TRBD2	many	TGTGCCAGCAGTCTCTCACTAGCGGGAGTGGGGTCCTACGAGCAGTACTTC	CASSLSLAGVGSYEQYF
TRBV28	TRBJ1-2	TRBD1	many	TGTGCCAGCAGTTTAGAGGACAGGACTTATGGCTACACCTTC	CASSLEDRTYGYTF
TRBV24-1	TRBJ2-5	TRBD2	few	TGTGCCACCGAGAGGACTAGCGGGAGTGGTGTGGAGACCCAGTACTTC	CATERTSGSGVETQYF
TRBV5-1	TRBJ2-5	-	many	TGCGCCAGCAGCTTGGCTCCCCAAGAGACCCAGTACTTC	CASSLAPQETQYF
TRBV7-9	TRBJ1-5	TRBD1	few	TGTGCCAGCAGCTTCCCGAGCCGACAAACAGGGGCCATTAGCAATCAGCCCCAGCATTTT	CASSFPSRQTGAISNQPQHF
TRBV5-1	TRBJ2-5	-	many	TGCGCCAGCAGCACGGGGGGACAGCAAGAGACCCAGTACTTC	CASSTGGQQETQYF
TRBV4-1	TRBJ2-3	TRBD1	-	TGCGCCAGCAGCCAGGACAGGGAAGGCACAGATACGCAGTATTTT	CASSQDREGTDTQYF
TRBV5-5	TRBJ1-2	-	once	TGTGCCAGCAGCTGGGGGAACAGCTATGGCTACACCTTC	CASSWGNSYGYTF
TRBV12-3/TRBV12-4	TRBJ2-7	TRBD1	many	TGTGCCAGCAGTATCGGACAGGGGGCGGCCTACGAGCAGTACTTC	CASSIGQGAAYEQYF
TRBV24-1	TRBJ2-2	-	once	TGTGCCACCAGTGACCCGAGGGGGGGCACCGGGGAGCTGTTTTTT	CATSDPRGGTGELFF
TRBV6-2/TRBV6-3	TRBJ2-4	-	-	TGTGCCAGCGAGCCCAGCCTAGCCAAAAACATTCAGTACTTC	CASEPSLAKNIQYF
TRBV29-1	TRBJ2-1	-	-	TGCAGCGTCGATCTTGAAGAGCAGTTCTTC	CSVDLEEQFF
TRBV19	TRBJ1-5	-	-	TGTGCCAGCACCTGGGTGGGCAATCAGCCCCAGCATTTT	CASTWVGNQPQHF